The rows below give T cell receptor beta chains drawn from one sample of a study of beta chain features in type 1 diabetes. The method was immunoSEQ multiplex PCR; TCRdb's version includes in-frame clones alone and lacks a portion of them. The data contain about 360,000 clones, around an eighth of them seen just once; the ten biggest clones take up about 0.01%. The material sequenced was naive CD4+ T cells from blood. The receptors shown here come from a woman aged 18-29 years with type 1 diabetes. Each CDR3 is given with its conserved first and last residue. D genes are given only for firm matches. Expanded clones are given a class, and other clones once, few, many or no size at all.

D	J	size	V	DNA	CDR3
TRBD2	TRBJ2-1	.	TRBV9	TGTGCCAGCAGCGCGGGGACTAGCGGGGAGCAGTTCTTC	CASSAGTSGEQFF
TRBD2	TRBJ2-7	.	TRBV29-1	TGCAGCGTTGAAGGGAGCGGGGCCTACGAGCAGTACTTC	CSVEGSGAYEQYF
TRBD2	TRBJ2-1	.	TRBV18	TGTGCCAGCTCACTCGGGACTAGCGGGGTCAATGAGCAGTTCTTC	CASSLGTSGVNEQFF
.	TRBJ1-1	.	TRBV2	TGTGCCAGCACTCTCGATATGGCAGCTTTCTTT	CASTLDMAAFF
TRBD1	TRBJ2-3	.	TRBV4-1	TGCGCCAGCAGCCGCGAGACAGGGTTTAGCACAGATACGCAGTATTTT	CASSRETGFSTDTQYF
.	TRBJ1-3	few	TRBV7-2	TGTGCCAGCAGCTCGGGGTTTTCTGGAAACACCATATATTTT	CASSSGFSGNTIYF
.	TRBJ2-1	few	TRBV2	TGTGCCAGCAGCTTCGGCAATGAGCAGTTCTTC	CASSFGNEQFF
.	TRBJ1-1	.	TRBV28	TGTGCCAGCAGTCTCGGGGGGTCGGACACTGAAGCTTTCTTT	CASSLGGSDTEAFF
.	TRBJ2-1	.	TRBV11-3	TGTGCCAGCAGCTTAGAAGCTGGAGCGGAGCAGTTCTTC	CASSLEAGAEQFF
.	TRBJ2-1	few	TRBV7-8	TGTGCCAGCAGCCCCGTCCGGAGCTCCTACAATGAGCAGTTCTTC	CASSPVRSSYNEQFF
.	TRBJ1-5	.	TRBV19	TGTGCCAGTAGTCTCAGACAGGCTGATAGCAATCAGCCCCAGCATTTT	CASSLRQADSNQPQHF
.	TRBJ1-5	few	TRBV7-2	TGTGCCAGCAGCTTCGGGTCGGCCCCTAATCAGCCCCAGCATTTT	CASSFGSAPNQPQHF
.	TRBJ2-7	few	TRBV7-9	TGTGCCAGCAGCTTAGGCGCTTCCTACGAGCAGTACTTC	CASSLGASYEQYF
.	TRBJ2-3	.	TRBV5-6	TGTGCCAGCAGCTTTTATACAGATACGCAGTATTTT	CASSFYTDTQYF
TRBD1	TRBJ2-1	.	TRBV5-1	TGCGCCAGCAGCCAGGGGGTGAATGAGCAGTTCTTC	CASSQGVNEQFF
.	TRBJ2-7	.	TRBV5-6	TGTGCCAGCAGCTTGGGACAGGAGACCTACGAGCAGTACTTC	CASSLGQETYEQYF
.	TRBJ2-2	few	TRBV7-3	TGTGCCAGCAGTGGTCGAGGGGGACTGTTTTTT	CASSGRGGLFF
TRBD1	TRBJ2-7	few	TRBV19	TGTGCCAGTAAGGGACAGGCCTACGAGCAGTACTTC	CASKGQAYEQYF
.	TRBJ2-7	few	TRBV29-1	TGCAGCGTTGTAACAGTTCCCTACGAGCAGTACTTC	CSVVTVPYEQYF
TRBD2	TRBJ2-2	few	TRBV28	TGTGCCAGCAGCGGGGGGGCGCCCGGGGAGCTGTTTTTT	CASSGGAPGELFF
TRBD2	TRBJ2-1	few	TRBV9	TGTGCCAGCAGCGTAGAAGGGACTAGCGGGACTGAGCAGTTCTTC	CASSVEGTSGTEQFF
.	TRBJ1-2	.	TRBV30	TGTGCCCAAGGGGGACAAAGATATGGCTACACCTTC	CAQGGQRYGYTF
.	TRBJ2-1	few	TRBV5-1	TGCGCCAGCAGCTTGGGGGCCGCCGGGAGCCATGAGCAGTTCTTC	CASSLGAAGSHEQFF
TRBD1	TRBJ2-7	.	TRBV28	TGTGCCAGCAGTGCCGGGGACAGGCTCTCGGGCGGGCAGTACTTC	CASSAGDRLSGGQYF
TRBD1	TRBJ1-6	few	TRBV25-1	TGTGCCAGCAGTGAATGGCGAGGACAGGAAACCCTCCACTTT	CASSEWRGQETLHF
.	TRBJ1-4	few	TRBV19	TGTGCCAGTAGTCAGGCGGAAAAACTGTTTTTT	CASSQAEKLFF
TRBD2	TRBJ2-1	few	TRBV4-1	TGCGCCAGCAGCCAAGGACTAGCGGGCAATGAGCAGTTCTTC	CASSQGLAGNEQFF
TRBD2	TRBJ2-7	.	TRBV7-2	TGTGCCAGCAGGACTAGCGGGAGTGACTACGAGCAGTACTTC	CASRTSGSDYEQYF
TRBD2	TRBJ2-7	.	TRBV9	TGTGCCAGCAGCCCGTCGGCAGCGGGAGCCTACGAGCAGTACTTC	CASSPSAAGAYEQYF
.	TRBJ1-4	few	TRBV29-1	TGCAGCGTCCGGCAGAGACTTAATGAAAAACTGTTTTTT	CSVRQRLNEKLFF
TRBD1	TRBJ1-2	.	TRBV4-3	TGCGCCAGCAGCCAAGGTCTGGGACAGGCGGGGGACTATGGCTACACCTTC	CASSQGLGQAGDYGYTF
.	TRBJ1-5	.	TRBV6-6	TGTGCCAGCAGTTACCCTGGGACATTCAATCAGCCCCAGCATTTT	CASSYPGTFNQPQHF
TRBD1	TRBJ2-1	few	TRBV5-1	TGCGCCAGCAGCTTGGCCCGGGACAGGGTGAATGAGCAGTTCTTC	CASSLARDRVNEQFF
.	TRBJ1-1	few	TRBV9	TGTGCCAGCAGCGCTAAGAACACTGAAGCTTTCTTT	CASSAKNTEAFF
.	TRBJ2-5	few	TRBV7-9	TGTGCCACCCGGTACCCGAGACAAGAGACCCAGTACTTC	CATRYPRQETQYF
.	TRBJ2-7	.	TRBV27	TGTGCCAGCAGTTCTCCAGGATTTTTATACGAGCAGTACTTC	CASSSPGFLYEQYF
.	TRBJ2-3	.	TRBV11-1	TGTGCCAGCAGCTTAGGATGGGAGTCGGGAGATACGCAGTATTTT	CASSLGWESGDTQYF
TRBD1	TRBJ1-5	.	TRBV6-6	TGTGCCAGCAGTCCCCCGGGACAGGGCCGCAATCAGCCCCAGCATTTT	CASSPPGQGRNQPQHF
.	TRBJ2-1	few	TRBV7-9	TGTGCCAGCAGCCCCTCGACTAGGAGCTCCTACAATGAGCAGTTCTTC	CASSPSTRSSYNEQFF
TRBD1	TRBJ1-5	few	TRBV28	TGTGCCAGCAGTATCCAGGGGGCTAGCAATCAGCCCCAGCATTTT	CASSIQGASNQPQHF
TRBD1	TRBJ1-2	.	TRBV11-3	TGTGCCAGCACCTCACTCGAGACAGGGCAAGGGGGCTACACCTTC	CASTSLETGQGGYTF
.	TRBJ1-1	.	TRBV19	TGTGCCAGTAGTTGGGGACTTCTGAACACTGAAGCTTTCTTT	CASSWGLLNTEAFF
TRBD1	TRBJ1-1	.	TRBV6-5	TGTGCCAGCATAAAGACAGGGTCTGAAGCTTTCTTT	CASIKTGSEAFF
TRBD1	TRBJ2-2	.	TRBV4-2	TGTGCCAGCAGCCCCCGGACAGGGGCGAACACCGGGGAGCTGTTTTTT	CASSPRTGANTGELFF
.	TRBJ2-1	.	TRBV25-1	TGTGCCAGCAGTGAATCGGGGGAATTCAGGGAGCAGTTCTTC	CASSESGEFREQFF